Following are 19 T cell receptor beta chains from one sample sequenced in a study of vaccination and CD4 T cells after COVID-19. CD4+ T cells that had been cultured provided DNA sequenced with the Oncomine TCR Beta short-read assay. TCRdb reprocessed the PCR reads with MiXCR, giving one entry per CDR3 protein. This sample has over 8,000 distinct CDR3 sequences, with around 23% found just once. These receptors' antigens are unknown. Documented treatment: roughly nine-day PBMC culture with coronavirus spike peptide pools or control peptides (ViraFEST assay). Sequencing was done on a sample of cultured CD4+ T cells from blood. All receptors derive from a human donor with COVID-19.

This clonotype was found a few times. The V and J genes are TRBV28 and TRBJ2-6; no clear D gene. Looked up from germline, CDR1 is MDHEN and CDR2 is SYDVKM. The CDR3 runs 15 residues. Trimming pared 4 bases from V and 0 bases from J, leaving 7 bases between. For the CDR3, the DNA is TGTGCCAGCAGTTCGGCCTACTCTGGGGCCAACGTCCTGACTTTC. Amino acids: CASSSAYSGANVLTF.

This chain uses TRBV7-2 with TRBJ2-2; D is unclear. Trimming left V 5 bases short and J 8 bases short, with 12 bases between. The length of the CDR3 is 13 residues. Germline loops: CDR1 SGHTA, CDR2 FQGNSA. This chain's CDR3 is CASSPHTLGELFF. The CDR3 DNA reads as TGTGCCAGCAGCCCCCACACCTTGGGGGAGCTGTTTTTT.

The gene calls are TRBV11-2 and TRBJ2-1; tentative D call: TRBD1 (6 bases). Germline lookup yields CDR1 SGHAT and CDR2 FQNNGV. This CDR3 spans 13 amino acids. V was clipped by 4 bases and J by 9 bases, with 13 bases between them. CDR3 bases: TGTGCCAGCAGCTCCGCCGGGACAAGTGAGCAGTTCTTC. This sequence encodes CASSSAGTSEQFF.

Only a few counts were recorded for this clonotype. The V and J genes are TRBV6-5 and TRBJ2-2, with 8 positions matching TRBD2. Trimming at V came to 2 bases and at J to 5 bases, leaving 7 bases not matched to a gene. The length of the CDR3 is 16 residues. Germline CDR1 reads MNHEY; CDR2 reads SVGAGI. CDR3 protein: CASSYVRGGGTGELFF. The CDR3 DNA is TGTGCCAGCAGTTACGTCCGGGGGGGCGGGACCGGGGAGCTGTTTTTT.

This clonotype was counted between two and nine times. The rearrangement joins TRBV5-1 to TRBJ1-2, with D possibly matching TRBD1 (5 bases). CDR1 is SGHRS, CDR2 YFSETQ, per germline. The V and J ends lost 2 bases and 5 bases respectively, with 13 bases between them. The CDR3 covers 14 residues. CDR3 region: CASSFARETYGYTF. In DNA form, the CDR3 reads TGCGCCAGCAGCTTCGCCAGGGAGACATATGGCTACACCTTC. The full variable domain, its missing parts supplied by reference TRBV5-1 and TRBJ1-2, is KAGVTQTPRYLIKTRGQQVTLSCSPISGHRSVSWYQQTPGQGLQFLFEYFSETQRNKGNFPGRFSGRQFSNSRSEMNVSTLELGDSALYLCASSFARETYGYTFGSGTRLTVV.

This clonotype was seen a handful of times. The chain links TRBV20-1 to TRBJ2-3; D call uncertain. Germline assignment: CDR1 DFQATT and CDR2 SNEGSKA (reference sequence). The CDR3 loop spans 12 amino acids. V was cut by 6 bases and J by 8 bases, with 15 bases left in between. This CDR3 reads CSAKEPPGTQYF. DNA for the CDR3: TGCAGTGCGAAGGAGCCCCCGGGTACGCAGTATTTT.

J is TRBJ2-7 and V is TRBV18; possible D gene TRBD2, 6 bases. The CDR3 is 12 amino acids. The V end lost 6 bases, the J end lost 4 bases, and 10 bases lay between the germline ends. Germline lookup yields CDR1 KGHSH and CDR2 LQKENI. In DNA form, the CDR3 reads TGTGCCAGCTCCCCCCGGGAGTACGAGCAGTACTTC. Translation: CASSPREYEQYF.

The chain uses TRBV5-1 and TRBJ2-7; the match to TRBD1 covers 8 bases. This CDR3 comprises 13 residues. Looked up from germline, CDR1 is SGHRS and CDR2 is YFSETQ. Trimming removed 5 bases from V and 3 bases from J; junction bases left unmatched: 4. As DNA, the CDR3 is TGCGCCAGCAGGATTACAGGGGGCTACGAGCAGTACTTC. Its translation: CASRITGGYEQYF.

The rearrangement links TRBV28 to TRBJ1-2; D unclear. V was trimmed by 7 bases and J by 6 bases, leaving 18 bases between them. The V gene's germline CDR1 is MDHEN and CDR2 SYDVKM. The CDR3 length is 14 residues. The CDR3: CASNRRDVGNGYTF. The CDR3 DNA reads TGTGCCAGCAACCGAAGGGATGTTGGCAATGGCTACACCTTC.

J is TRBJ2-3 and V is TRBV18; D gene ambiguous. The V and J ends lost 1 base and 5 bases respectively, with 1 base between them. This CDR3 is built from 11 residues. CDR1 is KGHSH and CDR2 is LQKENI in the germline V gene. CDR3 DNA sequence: TGTGCCAGCTCACCACTAGATACGCAGTATTTT. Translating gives CASSPLDTQYF.

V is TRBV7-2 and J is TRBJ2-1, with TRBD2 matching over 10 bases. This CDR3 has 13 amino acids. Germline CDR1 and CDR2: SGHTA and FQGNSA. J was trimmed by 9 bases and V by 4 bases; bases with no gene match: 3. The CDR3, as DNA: TGTGCCAGCAGCTCCCGGACTAGCGGTGAGCAGTTCTTC. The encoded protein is CASSSRTSGEQFF.

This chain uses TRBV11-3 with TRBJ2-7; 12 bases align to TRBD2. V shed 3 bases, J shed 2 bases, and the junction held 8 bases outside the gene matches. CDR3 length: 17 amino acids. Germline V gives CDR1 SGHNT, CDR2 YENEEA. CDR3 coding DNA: TGTGCCAGCAGCTTCCTAGCGGGGGGGCCGGTGGCCTACGAGCAGTACTTC. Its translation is CASSFLAGGPVAYEQYF.

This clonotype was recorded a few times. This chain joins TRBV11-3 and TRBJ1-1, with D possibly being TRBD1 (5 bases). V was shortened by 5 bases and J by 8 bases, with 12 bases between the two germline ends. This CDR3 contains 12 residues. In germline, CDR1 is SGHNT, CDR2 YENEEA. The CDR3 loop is CASSTRGLEAFF. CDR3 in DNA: TGTGCCAGCAGCACCCGGGGACTAGAAGCTTTCTTT.

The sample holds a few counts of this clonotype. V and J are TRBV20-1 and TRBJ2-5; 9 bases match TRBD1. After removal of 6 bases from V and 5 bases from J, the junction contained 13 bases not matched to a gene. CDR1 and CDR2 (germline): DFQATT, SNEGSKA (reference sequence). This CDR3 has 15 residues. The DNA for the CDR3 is TGCAGTGCCAGAAAGGGGGGACAGGGTAGTGAGACCCAGTACTTC. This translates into CSARKGGQGSETQYF.

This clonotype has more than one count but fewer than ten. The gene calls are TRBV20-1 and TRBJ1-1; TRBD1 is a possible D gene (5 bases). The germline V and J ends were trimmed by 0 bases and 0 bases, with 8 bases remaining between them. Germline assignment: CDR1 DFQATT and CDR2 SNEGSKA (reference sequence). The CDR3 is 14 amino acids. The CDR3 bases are TGCAGTGCTAGAGATGCGACAGTGAACACTGAAGCTTTCTTT. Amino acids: CSARDATVNTEAFF.

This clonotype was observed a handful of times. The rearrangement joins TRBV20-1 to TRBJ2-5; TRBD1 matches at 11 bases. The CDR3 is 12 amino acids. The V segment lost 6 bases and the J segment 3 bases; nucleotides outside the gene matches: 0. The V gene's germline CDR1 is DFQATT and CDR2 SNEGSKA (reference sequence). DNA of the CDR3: TGCAGTGCGGGACAGGGGGAAGAGACCCAGTACTTC. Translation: CSAGQGEETQYF.

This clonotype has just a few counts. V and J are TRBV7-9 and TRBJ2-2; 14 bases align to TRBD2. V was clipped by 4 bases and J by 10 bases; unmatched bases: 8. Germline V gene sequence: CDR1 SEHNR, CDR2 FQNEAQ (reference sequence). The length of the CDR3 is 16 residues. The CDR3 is CASSSSGTSGGVELFF. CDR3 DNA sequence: TGTGCCAGCAGCTCCTCCGGGACTAGCGGGGGTGTGGAGCTGTTTTTT.

The DNA for the CDR3 is TGTGCCAGCACTGCGTGGCTGACAGGGATCGTAAAGACCCAGTACTTC. Translated, it gives CASTAWLTGIVKTQYF. This sequence joins TRBV2 and TRBJ2-5, with 7 bases identical to TRBD1. The CDR3 totals 16 residues. The V gene's germline CDR1 is SNHLY and CDR2 FYNNEI. Unmatched junction bases numbered 17, after V lost 7 bases and J lost 6 bases.

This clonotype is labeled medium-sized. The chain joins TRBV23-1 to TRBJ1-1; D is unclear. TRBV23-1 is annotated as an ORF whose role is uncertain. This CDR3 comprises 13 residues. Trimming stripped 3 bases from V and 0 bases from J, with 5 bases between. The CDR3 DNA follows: TGCGCCAGCAGTCAGGTGATGAACACTGAAGCTTTCTTT. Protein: CASSQVMNTEAFF.